The 10 T cell receptor beta chains listed next were all sequenced from one sample in a study of shared clonotypes between healthy human individuals. The assay was immunoSEQ multiplex PCR, and TCRdb's table has in-frame clones only and misses some. The sample lists approximately 1,500,000 clones, roughly 98% occurring once. The sample comprised naive CD4+ T cells sorted from blood. Subset described: CD45RA+ positively selected. The receptors were sampled from a young man in good health.

This chain joins TRBV30 and TRBJ2-2, with D unresolved. The CDR3 extends over 17 amino acids. Trimming removed 0 bases at V and 4 bases at J, with 18 bases between. CDR1 and CDR2 from the germline V gene are GTSNPN and SVGIG (reference sequence). CDR3 nucleotide sequence: TGTGCCTGGAGTGTACTAATCTTGGCAGGACGCACCGGGGAGCTGTTTTTT. This gives the protein CAWSVLILAGRTGELFF.

About this clone: This specimen includes other DNA sequences encoding the same CDR3. The chain is built from TRBV7-2 and TRBJ1-1; D not certain. Germline CDR1 is SGHTA and CDR2 is FQGNSA. The V end was cut by 3 bases, the J end by 2 bases, with 7 bases between. The CDR3 contains 13 residues. The CDR3 reads CASSFGGNTEAFF. The CDR3 coding sequence is TGTGCCAGCAGCTTCGGTGGAAACACTGAAGCTTTCTTT.

This clone was recorded only once. V is TRBV5-1 and J is TRBJ1-1, with D perhaps matching TRBD1 (6 bases). The germline V and J ends were trimmed by 1 base and 5 bases, with 12 bases remaining between them. This CDR3 spans 14 amino acids. Germline V gives CDR1 SGHRS, CDR2 YFSETQ. The CDR3 spells CASSLQGHGTEAFF. CDR3 bases: TGCGCCAGCAGCTTGCAGGGGCATGGGACTGAAGCTTTCTTT.

The chain links TRBV28 to TRBJ2-1, with D possibly called TRBD1 or TRBD2 (5 bases each). Germline CDR1 reads MDHEN; CDR2 reads SYDVKM. The CDR3 is 13 amino acids. V was cut by 2 bases and J by 8 bases, with 10 bases left in between. CDR3 sequence (DNA): TGTGCCAGCAGTTTAACGAGGGGCGATGAGCAGTTCTTC. It is translated as CASSLTRGDEQFF.

The chain combines TRBV7-9 with TRBJ2-7; TRBD1 matches 7 bases. Looked up from germline, CDR1 is SEHNR and CDR2 is FQNEAQ (reference sequence). The CDR3 extends over 15 amino acids. V lost 5 bases and J lost 1; bases outside the gene matches: 8. DNA of the CDR3: TGTGCCAGCAGCGCATACAGGGGATCGTCCTACGAGCAGTACTTC. Translating gives CASSAYRGSSYEQYF.

In this sample, this clone turned up once. The chain combines TRBV21-1 with TRBJ2-7; no check of the table's D call, TRBD2, against the DNA was made. TRBV21-1 is tagged as a pseudogene. The CDR3 is 15 residues long. In DNA, the CDR3 is TGTGCCAGCAGCATGGCCGAGACTTACATCTACGAGCAGTACTTC. Translating gives CASSMAETYIYEQYF.

DNA for the CDR3: TGCGCCAGCAGGGTGGGACTAGCAGAATTCACAGATACGCAGTATTTT. It specifies CASRVGLAEFTDTQYF. The chain is built from TRBV5-1 and TRBJ2-3, with 9 bases that match TRBD2. Trimming removed 5 bases from V and 2 bases from J; junction bases left unmatched: 9. This CDR3 comprises 16 residues. Germline CDR1 and CDR2: SGHRS and YFSETQ.

The CDR3 region has the DNA TGTGCCAGCAGTTTAACTGGCAACTACGAGCAGTACTTC. Translating it yields CASSLTGNYEQYF. The chain has TRBV28 and TRBJ2-7; D is undetermined. Trimming removed 2 bases at V and 3 bases at J, with 8 bases between. The CDR3 extends over 13 amino acids. Per germline, CDR1 MDHEN and CDR2 SYDVKM.

The J gene is TRBJ2-1, the V gene TRBV7-3, with 8 bases that match TRBD2. Per the germline V gene, CDR1 is SGHTA and CDR2 is FQGTGA. CDR3 length: 18 amino acids. Unmatched junction bases numbered 9, after V lost 2 bases and J lost 0 bases. The CDR3 loop is CASSLGKRESSSYNEQFF. The CDR3 bases are TGTGCCAGCAGCTTAGGCAAGCGGGAGTCCAGCTCCTACAATGAGCAGTTCTTC.

The chain links TRBV9 to TRBJ1-3; 8 bases are a match to TRBD1. V dropped 0 bases and J dropped 7; count of bases not matched to a gene: 6. The germline V gene has CDR1 SGDLS and CDR2 YYNGEE. The CDR3 totals 15 residues. CDR3: CASSVVTGDWNTIYF. The CDR3 nucleotides read TGTGCCAGCAGCGTAGTGACAGGGGATTGGAACACCATATATTTT. Looking up the rest from reference TRBV9 and TRBJ1-3 gives the full variable domain: DSGVTQTPKHLITATGQRVTLRCSPRSGDLSVYWYQQSLDQGLQFLIQYYNGEERAKGNILERFSAQQFPDLHSELNLSSLELGDSALYFCASSVVTGDWNTIYFGEGSWLTVV.